This TCR beta chain was identified in a study of T-cell reconstitution after alpha-beta-depleted transplantation in children. Unique molecular identifiers were incorporated when the TCRbeta library was constructed. MiXCR, applied by TCRdb to the PCR reads, yields one record per CDR3 protein. The table has 480,000 or so distinct CDR3 sequences, about 11% seen once; the top ten hold about 2%. This CDR3 has 13 residues. Per the germline V gene, CDR1 is MNHEY and CDR2 is SVGAGI. V was pared by 0 bases and J by 7 bases, with 10 bases between. The chain has TRBV6-5 and TRBJ2-7; a weak D match, TRBD2 (7 bases). The sequencing here drew on PBMCs, taken before TCRalphabeta/CD19-depleted stem cell transplant. This clonotype was sampled from a child aged 2-9 years with inherited bone marrow failure, due to receive a stem cell transplant. As DNA, the CDR3 is TGTGCCAGCAGTTACTCTAGGGGGGGAGAGCAGTACTTC. This translates into CASSYSRGGEQYF.